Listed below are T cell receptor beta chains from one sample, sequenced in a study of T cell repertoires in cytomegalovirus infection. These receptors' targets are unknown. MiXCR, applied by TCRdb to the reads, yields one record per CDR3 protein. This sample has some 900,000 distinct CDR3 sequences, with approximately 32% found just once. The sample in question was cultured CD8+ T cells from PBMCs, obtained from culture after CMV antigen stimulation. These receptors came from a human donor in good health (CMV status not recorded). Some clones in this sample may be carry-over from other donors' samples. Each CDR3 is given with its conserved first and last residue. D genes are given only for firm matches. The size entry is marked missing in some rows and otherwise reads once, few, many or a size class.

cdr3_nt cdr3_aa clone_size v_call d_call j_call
TGTGCCACCAGTGATTTGTGGGGAGCGGGGGGCACAGATACGCAGTATTTT CATSDLWGAGGTDTQYF few TRBV24-1 TRBD2 TRBJ2-3
TGTGCCAGCAGCCAAGATCGGAGTAGCGGGGGGCCCGGGGAGACCCAGTACTTC CASSQDRSSGGPGETQYF - TRBV4-2 TRBD2 TRBJ2-5
TGTGCCAGCAGCTTTCGGCGGGGGGAGAACACCGGGGAGCTGTTTTTT CASSFRRGENTGELFF many TRBV7-2 TRBD2 TRBJ2-2
TGTGCCAGCAGGCTGGCGTGGGGGGCTCTTCAAGGGACCCAGTACTTC CASRLAWGALQGTQYF - TRBV6-5 - TRBJ2-5
TGTGCCAGCAGCTTAACCCCTTACAATGAGCAGTTCTTC CASSLTPYNEQFF many TRBV12-3/TRBV12-4 - TRBJ2-1
TGTGCCAGCAGCTTGTCCGTAGCGGAAGCTTTCTTT CASSLSVAEAFF few TRBV5-5 - TRBJ1-1
TGTGCCAGCAGCTTAGCGGATTTAAGGGATAACACTGAAGCTTTCTTT CASSLADLRDNTEAFF few TRBV7-8 - TRBJ1-1
TGTGCCAGCAGTTTTCTCGGGACGGCTCTCGAGCAGTTCTTC CASSFLGTALEQFF - TRBV27 - TRBJ2-1
TGTGCCAGCAGCGCTGGGACTATACCCAATGAGCAGTTCTTC CASSAGTIPNEQFF - TRBV9 TRBD2 TRBJ2-1
TGTGCCAGCAGCGGCGGGACAGGTCTATCCTACAATGAGCAGTTCTTC CASSGGTGLSYNEQFF - TRBV9 TRBD1 TRBJ2-1
TGTGCCAGCAGCCAAGGGGGTTCTTTTGCGGGGCCGAAGGCTGAAGCTTTCTTT CASSQGGSFAGPKAEAFF - TRBV3-1 - TRBJ1-1
TGTGCCAGCAGATATGCATTACAGGATCAGCCCCAGCATTTT CASRYALQDQPQHF few TRBV28 - TRBJ1-5
TGTGCCAGCAGCGTGGACAACAATGAGCAGTTCTTC CASSVDNNEQFF - TRBV9 - TRBJ2-1
TGTGCCAGCAGTTTCTCGGGCCAGCCCCCAACCAGGCAGCCCCAGCATTTT CASSFSGQPPTRQPQHF - TRBV12-3/TRBV12-4 - TRBJ1-5
TGTGCCAGCAGTGGATTTGCGGGGGCCGTCTACAATGAGCAGTTCTTC CASSGFAGAVYNEQFF - TRBV6-1 - TRBJ2-1
TGTGCCAGCAGTTTCGGTTGGACTGAAGCTTTCTTT CASSFGWTEAFF - TRBV12-3/TRBV12-4 - TRBJ1-1
TGTGCCAGCAGTCCTCTGAACGGGGAGCTGTTTTTT CASSPLNGELFF - TRBV27 - TRBJ2-2
TGTGCCAGCAGTTTCCAGGGTTACGTCCTGACTTTC CASSFQGYVLTF - TRBV6-2/TRBV6-3 - TRBJ2-6
TGTGCCATCAGGGCGACAGCATACAATGAGCAGTTCTTC CAIRATAYNEQFF - TRBV10-3 - TRBJ2-1
TGTGCCAGCAGTGAAGCAGTAGATGTATATAGCAATCAGCCCCAGCATTTT CASSEAVDVYSNQPQHF - TRBV2 - TRBJ1-5
TGTGCCAGCGTCGTTCGTGGGGGCATTCAGTACTTC CASVVRGGIQYF - TRBV2 - TRBJ2-4
TGTGCCAGCAGCTTGGGTACCCTTGGGGAGCAGTTCTTC CASSLGTLGEQFF - TRBV5-6 - TRBJ2-1
TGTGCCAGCAGCCCCCAGGCCCCTAGGGATACGCAGTATTTT CASSPQAPRDTQYF - TRBV7-9 - TRBJ2-3
TGTGCCAGCAGTTTAGTAACACAACAAGAGACCCAGTACTTC CASSLVTQQETQYF - TRBV27 - TRBJ2-5